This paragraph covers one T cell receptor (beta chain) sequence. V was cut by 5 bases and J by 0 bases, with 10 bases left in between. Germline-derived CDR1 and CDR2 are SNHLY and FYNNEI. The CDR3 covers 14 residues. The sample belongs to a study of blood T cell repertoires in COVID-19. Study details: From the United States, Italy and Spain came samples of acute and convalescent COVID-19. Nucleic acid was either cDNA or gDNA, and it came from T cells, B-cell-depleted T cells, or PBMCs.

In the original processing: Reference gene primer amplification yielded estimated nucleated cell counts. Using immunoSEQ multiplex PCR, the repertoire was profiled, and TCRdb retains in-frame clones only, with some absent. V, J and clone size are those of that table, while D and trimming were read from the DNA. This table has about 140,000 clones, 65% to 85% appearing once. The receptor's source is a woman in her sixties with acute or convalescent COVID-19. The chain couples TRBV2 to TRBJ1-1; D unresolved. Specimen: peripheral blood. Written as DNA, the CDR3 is TGTGCCAGCAGTTATTCCGAGATGAACACTGAAGCTTTCTTT. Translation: CASSYSEMNTEAFF.